This T cell receptor beta chain was found in a study of blood T cell repertoires in COVID-19. Across the whole study: The origin of the acute and convalescent COVID-19 samples was the United States, Italy and Spain. In each case, the material was cDNA or gDNA derived from T cells, B-cell-depleted T cells, or PBMCs.

The CDR3 extends over 17 amino acids. The V end lost 6 bases, the J end lost 0 bases, and 19 bases lay between the germline ends. Germline values: CDR1 ENHRY, CDR2 SYGVKD. Authors' analysis steps: Nucleated cell number was recorded as an estimate derived from reference gene primer amplification. TCRdb's copy holds only in-frame clones and misses some; the assay was immunoSEQ multiplex PCR. V, J and clone size are taken as reported in that table, and D and trimming were inferred from the DNA itself. This sample carries some 310,000 clones, roughly 87% of them seen once, and the ten largest clones take 1%.

The rearrangement joins TRBV10-3 to TRBJ2-3; tentative D call: TRBD1 (6 bases). Sequenced input: peripheral blood. The TCR sequence derives from a man in his forties or fifties with active or convalescent COVID-19. The CDR3 protein is CAISSPQQGLSTDTQYF. CDR3 DNA sequence: TGTGCCATCAGCAGCCCCCAACAGGGCTTGAGCACAGATACGCAGTATTTT.